These T cell receptor beta chains were read from a single sample in a study of T-cell reconstitution after alpha-beta-depleted transplantation in children. MiXCR, applied by TCRdb to the PCR reads, yields one record per CDR3 protein. The data contain about 980,000 distinct CDR3 sequences, around 30% of them singletons. The starting material was PBMCs, mostly from graft donor cells, obtained 360 days after TCRalphabeta/CD19-depleted stem cell transplant. All receptors derive from a boy under two years old who had a stem cell transplant for SCID, so the T cells may come from the graft donor. CDR3s include the opening cysteine and the closing phenylalanine or tryptophan. Fields, in order: J gene, D gene, CDR3 length, clone size, V gene, CDR3 protein, CDR3 DNA. A D gene is named only where the DNA matches it firmly. Some rows have no size entry. The others give once, few or many, or a class for an expanded clone.

TRBJ2-5	.	14	.	TRBV20-1	CSAVEGGPQETQYF	TGCAGTGCTGTAGAAGGGGGTCCTCAAGAGACCCAGTACTTC
TRBJ2-5	TRBD2	13	.	TRBV20-1	CSGGPRGAETQYF	TGCAGTGGGGGTCCGCGGGGGGCAGAGACCCAGTACTTC
TRBJ1-5	.	16	.	TRBV20-1	CSARDPRHPSNQPQHF	TGCAGTGCTAGAGATCCCCGGCATCCCTCAAATCAGCCCCAGCATTTT
TRBJ2-3	TRBD2	14	many	TRBV7-9	CASSLWARGDTQYF	TGTGCCAGCAGCTTATGGGCGCGGGGGGATACGCAGTATTTT
TRBJ2-7	TRBD2	15	.	TRBV12-3/TRBV12-4	CASSLAVGGAYEQYF	TGTGCCAGCAGTTTAGCGGTCGGGGGGGCCTACGAGCAGTACTTC
TRBJ2-1	TRBD2	13	.	TRBV12-3/TRBV12-4	CASKSGGGNEQFF	TGTGCCAGCAAAAGCGGGGGGGGCAATGAGCAGTTCTTC
TRBJ2-7	.	15	.	TRBV2	CATTGGAGKAGEQYF	TGTGCCACCACAGGAGGGGCCGGGAAAGCTGGGGAGCAGTACTTC
TRBJ2-6	.	13	few	TRBV10-3	CAIGISGANVLTF	TGTGCCATCGGCATCTCTGGGGCCAACGTCCTGACTTTC
TRBJ2-5	.	14	.	TRBV28	CASSYSGPLETQYF	TGTGCCAGCAGTTACTCGGGACCCCTAGAGACCCAGTACTTC
TRBJ2-1	TRBD1	15	.	TRBV5-1	CASSQGTGGHNEQFF	TGCGCCAGCAGCCAGGGGACAGGGGGCCACAATGAGCAGTTCTTC
TRBJ2-6	.	16	few	TRBV12-3/TRBV12-4	CASSSGGTEGANVLTF	TGTGCCAGCAGTTCCGGGGGCACGGAAGGGGCCAACGTCCTGACTTTC
TRBJ2-5	.	16	.	TRBV20-1	CSARDWRRTASETQYF	TGCAGTGCTAGAGATTGGAGACGAACTGCCTCGGAGACCCAGTACTTC
TRBJ1-1	TRBD1	14	few	TRBV5-6	CASRYGTGITEAFF	TGTGCCAGCCGATACGGGACAGGGATCACTGAAGCTTTCTTT
TRBJ1-1	.	14	once	TRBV6-5	CASSYGDINTEAFF	TGTGCCAGCAGTTACGGCGACATTAACACTGAAGCTTTCTTT
TRBJ2-5	.	14	.	TRBV4-3	CASSQGVASGTQYF	TGCGCCAGCAGCCAAGGGGTGGCCTCCGGGACCCAGTACTTC
TRBJ2-1	.	15	.	TRBV15	CATSKALSSYNEQFF	TGTGCCACCAGCAAGGCCCTTAGCTCCTACAATGAGCAGTTCTTC
TRBJ2-5	.	14	.	TRBV7-2	CASSPNRVAETQYF	TGTGCCAGCAGCCCCAACAGGGTAGCGGAGACCCAGTACTTC
TRBJ1-1	.	14	many	TRBV7-8	CASSLGQGITEAFF	TGTGCCAGCAGCTTAGGGCAGGGGATCACTGAAGCTTTCTTT
TRBJ2-2	TRBD1	14	few	TRBV4-1	CASKGQGELGELFF	TGCGCCAGCAAGGGACAGGGGGAACTCGGGGAGCTGTTTTTT
TRBJ2-3	TRBD2	17	.	TRBV11-2	CASSQGLAGGSTDTQYF	TGTGCCAGCAGCCAAGGACTAGCGGGGGGTAGCACAGATACGCAGTATTTT
TRBJ2-5	.	15	.	TRBV3-1	CASSQDTRNWETQYF	TGTGCCAGCAGCCAAGATACGAGAAATTGGGAGACCCAGTACTTC
TRBJ2-1	.	11	.	TRBV5-1	CASSAKHEQFF	TGCGCCAGCAGCGCCAAGCATGAGCAGTTCTTC
TRBJ2-6	.	17	.	TRBV9	CASTHHLDLGGANVLTF	TGTGCCAGCACCCATCATCTGGACCTAGGCGGGGCCAACGTCCTGACTTTC
TRBJ2-1	TRBD1	15	.	TRBV9	CASSVGWTGWGEQFF	TGTGCCAGCAGCGTAGGGTGGACAGGGTGGGGTGAGCAGTTCTTC
TRBJ2-3	.	11	.	TRBV20-1	CSASRSDTQYF	TGCAGTGCTAGTCGGTCAGATACGCAGTATTTT
TRBJ2-7	.	14	many	TRBV2	CASSEYGTAYEQYF	TGTGCCAGCAGTGAATACGGGACTGCCTACGAGCAGTACTTC
TRBJ2-3	.	15	few	TRBV29-1	CIISILGDFTDTQYF	TGCATCATATCGATTTTGGGGGACTTCACAGATACGCAGTATTTT
TRBJ1-5	.	14	few	TRBV12-3/TRBV12-4	CASSSRGTNQPQHF	TGTGCCAGCAGTTCACGGGGCACCAATCAGCCCCAGCATTTT
TRBJ2-2	.	14	.	TRBV12-3/TRBV12-4	CASSRTHARGELFF	TGTGCCAGCAGTCGGACTCACGCCCGCGGGGAGCTGTTTTTT
TRBJ2-3	.	15	few	TRBV29-1	CSVEGPRGSTDTQYF	TGCAGCGTTGAAGGGCCAAGGGGAAGCACAGATACGCAGTATTTT
TRBJ2-2	TRBD2	16	few	TRBV5-1	CASSPRLARGTGELFF	TGCGCCAGCAGCCCACGACTAGCAAGGGGAACCGGGGAGCTGTTTTTT
TRBJ1-1	.	14	once	TRBV11-2	CASIIREGITEAFF	TGTGCCAGCATCATCAGGGAAGGTATCACTGAAGCTTTCTTT
TRBJ1-1	.	13	many	TRBV7-9	CASSAAGRTEAFF	TGTGCCAGCAGCGCCGCAGGGAGGACTGAAGCTTTCTTT
TRBJ2-1	TRBD2	13	few	TRBV12-3/TRBV12-4	CASGLADYNEQFF	TGTGCCTCAGGACTAGCGGACTACAATGAGCAGTTCTTC
TRBJ2-5	.	13	.	TRBV5-1	CASSPLVGETQYF	TGCGCCAGCAGCCCGCTAGTGGGGGAGACCCAGTACTTC
TRBJ2-3	.	18	few	TRBV12-3/TRBV12-4	CASSGPLEPFPYTDTQYF	TGTGCCAGCAGTGGACCGCTTGAACCCTTTCCTTACACAGATACGCAGTATTTT
TRBJ2-1	TRBD2	14	.	TRBV5-1	CASSPGGSNNEQFF	TGCGCCAGCAGCCCGGGGGGTTCCAACAATGAGCAGTTCTTC
TRBJ1-2	.	11	.	TRBV20-1	CSARRSGESLF	TGCAGTGCTAGACGCAGCGGGGAATCCCTCTTC
TRBJ1-5	.	12	few	TRBV27	CASSSGGRPQHF	TGTGCCAGCAGTTCGGGAGGGCGGCCCCAGCATTTT